This TCR beta chain was recorded in a study of cytotoxic CD8 clonotypes in ibrutinib-treated CLL. This clone has a count of ten or more. This table comes from immunoSEQ multiplex PCR, and its TCRdb copy is limited to in-frame clones, with some not included. Here the sample spans tens of thousands of clones, 53% being singletons. Deletions cut 10 bases from V and 5 bases from J, with 3 bases between. This CDR3 is 8 amino acids long. CDR1 is SGHRS and CDR2 is YFSETQ in the germline V gene. The TCR sequence derives from a human donor with chronic lymphocytic leukemia. The sequencing used PBMCs, collected after 12 months of ibrutinib treatment. V is TRBV5-1 and J is TRBJ2-5, with no clear D. CDR3 sequence (DNA): TGCGCCCGCGAGACCCAGTACTTC. Amino acid sequence: CARETQYF.